This T cell receptor (beta chain) is from a study of control samples from healthy donors and cancer patients. Sequencing used immunoSEQ multiplex PCR; TCRdb keeps in-frame clones, though not all of them. The sample carries about 70,000 clones, approximately 84% recorded once. Germline CDR1 and CDR2: KGHDR and SFDVKD. The CDR3 consists of 16 residues. Trimming removed 4 bases from V and 2 bases from J; junction bases left unmatched: 3. The sequencing sample was made of blood. The TCR comes from a middle-aged man in good health. The chain combines TRBV24-1 with TRBJ2-5, with 13 bases fitting TRBD2. The CDR3 bases are TGTGCCACCAGTGACTGGGGACTAGCGGGGCAAGAGACCCAGTACTTC. Its translation: CATSDWGLAGQETQYF.